Each of the 10 T cell receptor beta chains below was sequenced from the same sample in a study of molecular identifiers for immune sequencing clone quantification. TCRdb reprocessed the PCR reads with MiXCR, giving one entry per CDR3 protein. The sample lists 460,000 or so distinct CDR3 sequences, about 22% occurring once. Source material: naive CD8+ T cells from blood, with Jurkat cell RNA spiked in. Subset reported: FACS-sorted CD8+CD4-CCR7+CD45RA+ naive T cells. All receptors derive from a human donor in good health. Some libraries in this study had Jurkat cell RNA spiked in.

This clonotype was seen repeatedly, ten times or more. The chain combines TRBV13 with TRBJ2-6; D is possibly TRBD1 or TRBD2 (5 bases each). V lost 6 bases, J lost 0 bases, and 18 bases lay in between. Germline V gene lookup returns CDR1 PRHDT and CDR2 FYEKMQ (reference sequence). This CDR3 contains 18 residues. CDR3: CASRLLWDGSSGANVLTF. CDR3 nucleotides: TGTGCCAGCAGACTGCTCTGGGACGGAAGCTCTGGGGCCAACGTCCTGACTTTC.

This clonotype came up a few times. The chain has TRBV7-9 and TRBJ1-1, with TRBD1 as a possible D gene (5 bases). Trimming took off 5 bases at V and 1 base at J, with 11 bases between the two ends. Germline V lookup: CDR1 SEHNR, CDR2 FQNEAQ (reference sequence). The CDR3 covers 14 residues. The CDR3 protein is CASSRTQGNTEAFF. In DNA, the CDR3 is TGTGCCAGCAGCCGCACCCAGGGGAACACTGAAGCTTTCTTT.

The chain is built from TRBV2 and TRBJ2-2, with 8 bases that match TRBD2. The CDR3 covers 17 residues. CDR1 is SNHLY, CDR2 FYNNEI, per germline. V gave up 2 bases and J gave up 3 bases; unmatched junction bases: 8. The CDR3 coding sequence is TGTGCCAGCAGTGAATCCCTACTAGCGGCTGACACCGGGGAGCTGTTTTTT. Amino acids: CASSESLLAADTGELFF.

This chain uses TRBV5-1 with TRBJ1-1; perhaps TRBD1 as D (5 bases). V was trimmed by 3 bases and J by 0 bases, leaving 12 bases between them. Germline V gene lookup returns CDR1 SGHRS and CDR2 YFSETQ. This CDR3 comprises 15 residues. DNA of the CDR3: TGCGCCAGCAGCTCCGATCGACAGCTGAACACTGAAGCTTTCTTT. It is translated as CASSSDRQLNTEAFF.

In its sample, this clonotype was seen many times. The V call is TRBV7-6, the J call TRBJ1-5; 8 nucleotides agree with TRBD1. J lost 2 bases, V lost 8 bases, and 5 bases had no gene match. This CDR3 spans 14 amino acids. The germline V gene encodes CDR1 SGHVS and CDR2 FNYEAQ. This CDR3 reads CASADRGGNQPQHF. CDR3 nucleotides: TGTGCCAGCGCCGACAGGGGCGGCAATCAGCCCCAGCATTTT.

The rearrangement links TRBV20-1 to TRBJ2-7; D gene uncertain. This CDR3 has 14 residues. Trimming cost V 0 bases and J 6 bases, with 15 bases left between them. Germline lookup yields CDR1 DFQATT and CDR2 SNEGSKA (reference sequence). Written as DNA, the CDR3 is TGCAGTGCTAGAGATCTGAGTTATTGGAGCGAGCAGTACTTC. Protein product: CSARDLSYWSEQYF.

This clonotype was observed many times. This chain links TRBV7-9 with TRBJ1-2, with 7 nucleotides matching TRBD1. V lost 3 bases and J lost 5; bases outside the gene matches: 3. The CDR3 contains 13 residues. Germline V gene data show CDR1 as SEHNR and CDR2 as FQNEAQ (reference sequence). The CDR3 nucleotides read TGTGCCAGCAGCTTTGGGACAGCGTATGGCTACACCTTC. Amino acid sequence: CASSFGTAYGYTF.

This clonotype has a count of ten or more. The V and J genes are TRBV29-1 and TRBJ1-3, with a weak D call TRBD1 (6 bases). CDR1 and CDR2 from the germline V gene are SQVTM and ANQGSEA. The ends were cut back, 3 bases at V and 2 bases at J, with 20 bases in the middle. The CDR3 is 17 residues long. The CDR3 DNA reads as TGCAGCGTTGAGGATCGCGATTCAGGACAGCCTGGAAACACCATATATTTT. It codes for CSVEDRDSGQPGNTIYF.

This clonotype was seen ten or more times. The rearrangement uses TRBV4-1 and TRBJ2-4; D possibly corresponds to TRBD2 (5 bases). Germline CDR1 and CDR2: MGHRA and YSYEKL. The CDR3 is 14 amino acids. V was cut by 0 bases and J by 8 bases, with 11 bases left in between. The CDR3 nucleotides read TGCGCCAGCAGCCAAGATCGAGGGCTAGACATTCAGTACTTC. Protein: CASSQDRGLDIQYF.

The chain employs TRBV5-6 and TRBJ2-1; 8 bases align to TRBD1. The CDR3 is made up of 15 amino acids. Germline V lookup: CDR1 SGHDT, CDR2 YYEEEE. Trimming at V came to 0 bases and at J to 8 bases, leaving 7 bases not matched to a gene. CDR3 in DNA: TGTGCCAGCAGCTTGGCCGGACAGGGTTTCGATGAGCAGTTCTTC. Translation gives CASSLAGQGFDEQFF. The whole variable domain, filled in from reference TRBV5-6 and TRBJ2-1, reads DAGVTQSPTHLIKTRGQQVTLRCSPKSGHDTVSWYQQALGQGPQFIFQYYEEEERQRGNFPDRFSGHQFPNYSSELNVNALLLGDSALYLCASSLAGQGFDEQFFGPGTRLTVL.